This TCR beta chain emerged from a study of shared clonotypes between healthy human individuals. Broader study findings: The study generally estimated greater richness for naive than memory subsets. Apart from blood, nothing was sampled; tissue repertoires likely differ.

V lost 3 bases, J lost 3 bases, and 8 bases lay in between. This CDR3 has 13 residues. Germline V lookup: CDR1 SGHTA, CDR2 FQGTGA. Deep was the level used in running the assay. Profiled with immunoSEQ multiplex PCR; TCRdb holds only in-frame clones, not every one. The sample contains about 1 million clones, roughly 80% of which appear only once. Worth noting for this clone: Its matching antigen is unknown.

The receptor was derived from a young man in good health. The sample consisted of memory CD4+ T cells sorted from blood. Specified subset: CD45RA-negative fraction. The rearrangement joins TRBV7-3 to TRBJ1-1; D is unclear. The CDR3 bases are TGTGCCAGCAGCTTGTACCGGGACACTGAAGCTTTCTTT. Residues: CASSLYRDTEAFF.